These 32 T cell receptor beta chains were all obtained from the same sample, sequenced in a study of shared clonotypes between healthy human individuals. Using immunoSEQ multiplex PCR, the repertoire was profiled, and TCRdb retains in-frame clones only, with some absent. The sample yields approximately 1.5 million clones, nearly 99% seen once. The sample taken for sequencing was naive CD4+ T cells sorted from blood. Subset denoted: CD45RA+ positively selected. The receptors here all came from a man aged 30 to 45 in good health.

The CDR3 coding sequence is TGTGCCATCAGAAAGATACCCGGGACAGGGGACCTCACCGGGGAGCTGTTTTTT. This gives the protein CAIRKIPGTGDLTGELFF. The V and J genes are TRBV10-3 and TRBJ2-2; 10 nucleotides match TRBD1. The CDR3 has 18 amino acids. Germline assignment: CDR1 ENHRY and CDR2 SYGVKD. The J segment lost 4 bases and the V segment lost 6 bases, leaving 14 bases of the junction unmatched.

This clone was recorded once. V and J are TRBV7-2 and TRBJ1-5; tentative D call: TRBD1 (5 bases). Germline loops: CDR1 SGHTA, CDR2 FQGNSA. The CDR3 runs 13 residues. Trimming cost V 4 bases and J 5 bases, with 9 bases left between them. The CDR3 DNA is TGTGCCAGCAGCTCGGGGACCCATCAGCCCCAGCATTTT. This translates into CASSSGTHQPQHF.

The chain couples TRBV19 to TRBJ1-1, with unresolved D. The CDR3 length is 12 residues. Germline assignment: CDR1 LNHDA and CDR2 SQIVND (reference sequence). The V gene lost 0 bases and the J gene lost 8 bases, with 7 bases spanning the gap. The CDR3 DNA reads as TGTGCCAGTAGTATAGAGAAGACAGAAGCTTTCTTT. It translates to CASSIEKTEAFF. Full variable domain (outside the CDR3, taken from reference TRBV19 and TRBJ1-1): DGGITQSPKYLFRKEGQNVTLSCEQNLNHDAMYWYRQDPGQGLRLIYYSQIVNDFQKGDIAEGYSVSREKKESFPLTVTSAQKNPTAFYLCASSIEKTEAFFGQGTRLTVV.

The rearrangement uses TRBV7-6 and TRBJ1-1, with TRBD1 matching over 8 bases. The CDR3 is made up of 14 amino acids. Per germline, CDR1 SGHVS and CDR2 FNYEAQ. The ends lost 1 base at V and 6 bases at J; junction bases unmatched: 4. CDR3 coding DNA: TGTGCCAGCAGCTTAGATCCAGGGGGCCCTGAAGCTTTCTTT. Its translation: CASSLDPGGPEAFF. The complete variable domain, with remaining parts taken from reference TRBV7-6 and TRBJ1-1, reads GAGVSQSPRYKVTKRGQDVALRCDPISGHVSLYWYRQALGQGPEFLTYFNYEAQQDKSGLPNDRFSAERPEGSISTLTIQRTEQRDSAMYRCASSLDPGGPEAFFGQGTRLTVV.

This clone was picked up one time. This sequence joins TRBV9 and TRBJ2-3, with 8 nucleotides matching TRBD1. The V segment lost 1 base and the J segment 6 bases; nucleotides outside the gene matches: 10. The germline V gene encodes CDR1 SGDLS and CDR2 YYNGEE. CDR3 size: 16 residues. DNA for the CDR3: TGTGCCAGCAGCGTAAAGGACAGGGTATTTACGGATACGCAGTATTTT. Translation gives CASSVKDRVFTDTQYF.

The chain employs TRBV28 and TRBJ1-1; D uncertain. Germline CDR1 reads MDHEN; CDR2 reads SYDVKM. Trimming shortened V by 6 bases and J by 0 bases, and 11 bases separated the two germline ends. The CDR3 consists of 14 residues. CDR3 nucleotides: TGTGCCAGCAGACGCCAGAGAATGAACACTGAAGCTTTCTTT. It yields the protein CASRRQRMNTEAFF.

The V gene is TRBV28, the J gene TRBJ1-1; a weak D match, TRBD1 (5 bases). V lost 2 bases to trimming and J lost 4 bases, with 20 bases between them. The CDR3 length is 17 residues. Germline V lookup: CDR1 MDHEN, CDR2 SYDVKM. CDR3 protein: CASSLGVAGFFGTEAFF. CDR3 coding DNA: TGTGCCAGCAGTTTAGGTGTGGCAGGGTTTTTCGGCACTGAAGCTTTCTTT. Drawing the rest from reference TRBV28 and TRBJ1-1, the complete variable domain is DVKVTQSSRYLVKRTGEKVFLECVQDMDHENMFWYRQDPGLGLRLIYFSYDVKMKEKGDIPEGYSVSREKKERFSLILESASTNQTSMYLCASSLGVAGFFGTEAFFGQGTRLTVV.

The chain joins TRBV6-5 to TRBJ1-5, with D hard to call. Per the germline V gene, CDR1 is MNHEY and CDR2 is SVGAGI. V shed 6 bases and J shed 0 bases, with 12 bases lying between them. The CDR3 is 15 amino acids. CDR3 in DNA: TGTGCCAGCAGACCAGGACTTTATAGCAATCAGCCCCAGCATTTT. Translating it yields CASRPGLYSNQPQHF.

The chain combines TRBV5-6 with TRBJ2-3; TRBD1 matches 9 bases. CDR3 size: 15 residues. CDR1 is SGHDT and CDR2 is YYEEEE in the germline V gene. J lost 3 bases, V lost 4 bases, and 6 bases had no gene match. The CDR3 loop reads CASSRDREFTDTQYF. CDR3 in DNA: TGTGCCAGCAGCCGGGACAGGGAATTTACAGATACGCAGTATTTT.

This chain joins TRBV5-1 and TRBJ2-1; TRBD2 agrees at 10 bases. Germline values: CDR1 SGHRS, CDR2 YFSETQ. CDR3 size: 16 residues. Germline trimming cut 2 bases from V and 6 bases from J; bases unmatched to any gene: 8. Written as DNA, the CDR3 is TGCGCCAGCAGCTTCAAACTAGCGGGAAGGATCAATGAGCAGTTCTTC. This encodes CASSFKLAGRINEQFF.

The V gene is TRBV18, the J gene TRBJ1-5; D call uncertain. Trimming took off 2 bases at V and 7 bases at J, with 12 bases between the two ends. CDR1 KGHSH and CDR2 LQKENI come from the germline V gene. The CDR3 extends over 14 amino acids. Written as DNA, the CDR3 is TGTGCCAGCTCACCAGACCATCGGGTGCAGCCCCAGCATTTT. This gives the protein CASSPDHRVQPQHF.

This clone was counted once. The chain joins TRBV2 to TRBJ2-5, with D perhaps TRBD1 (6 bases). Deletions cut 7 bases from V and 2 bases from J, with 11 bases between. CDR3 length equals 13 residues. The germline gives CDR1 SNHLY, CDR2 FYNNEI. Here the CDR3 reads CASTRTEQETQYF. In nucleotides, the CDR3 is TGTGCCAGCACCCGGACAGAACAAGAGACCCAGTACTTC.

The CDR3 DNA is TGTGCCAGCAGCTTAGGTTCCGGGACTAGGGATGATGAGCAGTTCTTC. Its protein product is CASSLGSGTRDDEQFF. The chain employs TRBV7-9 and TRBJ2-1; 8 nucleotides align to TRBD2. The CDR3 runs 16 residues. Germline CDR1 reads SEHNR; CDR2 reads FQNEAQ (reference sequence). V gave up 1 base and J gave up 8 bases; unmatched junction bases: 10.

The genes are TRBV28 and TRBJ2-1; D gene unclear. This CDR3 region has 11 residues. The V end lost 7 bases, the J end lost 6 bases, and 7 bases lay between the germline ends. CDR1 is MDHEN and CDR2 is SYDVKM in the germline V gene. The CDR3 here is CASNLVNEQFF. The CDR3 DNA reads as TGTGCCAGCAACCTCGTCAATGAGCAGTTCTTC.

This chain joins TRBV25-1 and TRBJ1-4; weak D call: TRBD1 (6 bases). Trimming removed 0 bases at V and 0 bases at J, with 8 bases between. In germline, CDR1 is MGHDK, CDR2 SYGVNS. The CDR3 contains 16 residues. Written as DNA, the CDR3 is TGTGCCAGCAGTGAATATCGGGACACAACTAATGAAAAACTGTTTTTT. Protein sequence: CASSEYRDTTNEKLFF.

The rearrangement uses TRBV7-9 and TRBJ2-1; TRBD1 matches at 8 bases. J was trimmed by 4 bases and V by 2 bases; bases with no gene match: 4. The CDR3 covers 15 residues. Germline-derived CDR1 and CDR2 are SEHNR and FQNEAQ (reference sequence). Here the CDR3 reads CASSLRGQGYNEQFF. The CDR3 region has the DNA TGTGCCAGCAGCTTAAGAGGACAGGGTTACAATGAGCAGTTCTTC.

The chain uses TRBV4-3 and TRBJ2-7; 11 bases line up with TRBD2. This CDR3 region has 16 residues. With 1 base clipped from V and 7 bases from J, the junction kept 9 bases outside the gene matches. Germline lookup yields CDR1 LGHNA and CDR2 YSLEER. The chain's CDR3 is CASSQATSGARWEQYF. CDR3 in DNA: TGCGCCAGCAGCCAAGCGACTAGCGGGGCACGTTGGGAGCAGTACTTC.

This chain joins TRBV6-4 and TRBJ1-2; D remains unclear. Germline loops: CDR1 MRHNA, CDR2 SNTAGT. The CDR3 has 12 residues. Between the trimmed V and J ends, which lost 5 bases and 8 bases, there was a span of 12 bases. CDR3 DNA sequence: TGTGCCAGCAGTTCCATGGGAGGGGGCTACACCTTC. Translation: CASSSMGGGYTF.

This chain joins TRBV5-8 and TRBJ1-2; 10 nucleotides line up with TRBD1. Germline V gene lookup returns CDR1 SGHTS and CDR2 YDEGEE. The CDR3 has 15 amino acids. V shed 2 bases and J 3 bases; nucleotides not matched to a gene: 4. CDR3 bases: TGTGCCAGCAGCTTAGGACAGGGGGAAGACTATGGCTACACCTTC. This sequence encodes CASSLGQGEDYGYTF.

The CDR3 nucleotides are TGTGCCAGCAGCCGTCGAGGACGAGGAAGCACAGATACGCAGTATTTT. Translating it yields CASSRRGRGSTDTQYF. This rearrangement joins TRBV14 to TRBJ2-3; D is ambiguous. CDR1 is SGHDN, CDR2 FVKESK, per germline. The CDR3 covers 16 residues. V was shortened by 4 bases and J by 0 bases, with 14 bases between the two germline ends.

The chain uses TRBV7-2 and TRBJ2-1; TRBD2 matches at 8 bases. From germline, CDR1 is SGHTA and CDR2 FQGNSA. The CDR3 sequence is 14 residues long. Unmatched junction bases numbered 4, after V lost 5 bases and J lost 4 bases. CDR3 sequence reads: CASSPGGGYNEQFF. In DNA, the CDR3 is TGTGCCAGCAGCCCCGGGGGGGGGTACAATGAGCAGTTCTTC.

The genes are TRBV28 and TRBJ2-3, with D hard to call. V was clipped by 4 bases and J by 2 bases, with 10 bases between them. This CDR3 has 14 residues. CDR1 and CDR2 (germline): MDHEN, SYDVKM. The CDR3 DNA sequence: TGTGCCAGCAGTTCCCGACGAGTCACAGATACGCAGTATTTT. Translated, it gives CASSSRRVTDTQYF.

V gene TRBV5-6 combines with J gene TRBJ2-7; 7 bases line up with TRBD1. CDR1 SGHDT and CDR2 YYEEEE come from the germline V gene. The length of the CDR3 is 16 residues. Trimming at V came to 4 bases and at J to 2 bases, leaving 12 bases not matched to a gene. CDR3 sequence: CASSQPTGKITYEQYF. The CDR3 DNA reads as TGTGCCAGCAGCCAACCGACAGGGAAAATAACCTACGAGCAGTACTTC.

The chain uses TRBV10-3 and TRBJ2-7, with D maybe TRBD1 (6 bases). The CDR3 sequence is 13 residues long. V was clipped by 10 bases and J by 1 base, with 14 bases between them. The germline V gene encodes CDR1 ENHRY and CDR2 SYGVKD. The CDR3 loop reads CATEDSRSYEQYF. DNA of the CDR3: TGTGCCACAGAGGACAGCCGATCCTACGAGCAGTACTTC.

The genes are TRBV6-1 and TRBJ2-7; D call uncertain. Trimming shortened V by 7 bases and J by 3 bases, and 16 bases separated the two germline ends. The V gene's germline CDR1 is MNHNS and CDR2 SASEGT. This CDR3 region has 14 residues. Written as DNA, the CDR3 is TGTGCCAGCAAAGGAAAACAGAGATTCTACGAGCAGTACTTC. Translation gives CASKGKQRFYEQYF.

The rearrangement links TRBV19 to TRBJ2-1, with TRBD1 matching 10 bases. This CDR3 has 16 amino acids. Germline CDR1 is LNHDA and CDR2 is SQIVND (reference sequence). J was trimmed by 3 bases and V by 6 bases; bases with no gene match: 8. CDR3 protein: CASSLMGQGFYNEQFF. The CDR3 nucleotides are TGTGCCAGTAGCTTAATGGGACAGGGGTTCTACAATGAGCAGTTCTTC.

The CDR3 DNA follows: TGTGCCAGCAGCTTAGATCCCACTGGGGAGACCCAGTACTTC. It translates to CASSLDPTGETQYF. The rearrangement uses TRBV11-3 and TRBJ2-5, with unresolved D. Trimming took 0 bases from V and 5 from J, leaving 10 bases between them. The CDR3 loop spans 14 amino acids. CDR1 and CDR2 (germline): SGHNT, YENEEA.

The V and J genes are TRBV5-5 and TRBJ1-5; perhaps TRBD1 as D (6 bases). This CDR3 contains 13 residues. The V and J ends lost 4 bases and 5 bases respectively, with 10 bases between them. Germline assignment: CDR1 SGHKS and CDR2 YYEKEE (reference sequence). The CDR3 DNA sequence: TGTGCCAGCAGCCTACACAGGGATCAGCCCCAGCATTTT. Its protein is CASSLHRDQPQHF.

This clone has a handful of counts. V usage is TRBV5-6 and J usage is TRBJ1-2; D ambiguous. Trimming removed 0 bases from V and 0 bases from J, with 9 bases in between. Germline V gene sequence: CDR1 SGHDT, CDR2 YYEEEE. The CDR3 consists of 15 residues. For the CDR3, the DNA is TGTGCCAGCAGCTTGGTCGGAGTAGCTAACTATGGCTACACCTTC. Translation gives CASSLVGVANYGYTF.

This sequence joins TRBV10-1 and TRBJ2-3, with TRBD1 identical over 8 bases. V was pared by 3 bases and J by 5 bases, with 4 bases of the junction left unmatched. The germline V gene has CDR1 WNHNN and CDR2 SYGVQD (reference sequence). This CDR3 is 14 amino acids long. This CDR3 is CASSDLGTGDTQYF. The CDR3 nucleotides are TGCGCCAGCAGTGACCTAGGGACAGGAGATACGCAGTATTTT.

This clone was observed once. The chain combines TRBV18 with TRBJ2-1, with TRBD2 matching over 9 bases. V was clipped by 2 bases and J by 2 bases; unmatched bases: 10. Per the germline V gene, CDR1 is KGHSH and CDR2 is LQKENI. The CDR3 contains 18 residues. Written as DNA, the CDR3 is TGTGCCAGCTCACCATTAACTAGCGGGTCCGTTGCCTACAATGAGCAGTTCTTC. Translated: CASSPLTSGSVAYNEQFF.

Remarks on this clone: This specimen includes other DNA sequences encoding the same CDR3. The chain is built from TRBV5-1 and TRBJ2-5; 8 nucleotides align to TRBD1. V was pared by 2 bases and J by 5 bases, with 5 bases of the junction left unmatched. This CDR3 has 14 amino acids. Germline loops: CDR1 SGHRS, CDR2 YFSETQ. The CDR3 sequence is CASSFQGAGETQYF. CDR3 in DNA: TGCGCCAGCAGCTTTCAGGGGGCGGGGGAGACCCAGTACTTC.